This TCR beta chain is drawn from a study of CD8 T cells in Susac syndrome. The V segment lost 3 bases and the J segment 0 bases; nucleotides outside the gene matches: 8. This CDR3 spans 17 amino acids. Per germline, CDR1 SGDLS and CDR2 YYNGEE. Random hexamers primed reverse transcription of 0.5 to 1 ug RNA. TCRdb processed the immunoSEQ multiplex PCR reads anew with MiXCR; each CDR3 protein has one entry. This table holds some 120,000 distinct CDR3 sequences, approximately 95% found once. Both CD4+ and CD8+ T cells were negatively isolated, and TEMRA cells underwent FACS enrichment. The sample taken for sequencing was CD8+ T cells from PBMCs. The source is a human donor with multiple sclerosis. The chain joins TRBV9 to TRBJ1-2; TRBD1 agrees at 10 bases. In nucleotides, the CDR3 is TGTGCCAGCAGCGACCGGGACAGGGGTTCATCTAACTATGGCTACACCTTC. Translation gives CASSDRDRGSSNYGYTF.